Detailed here is one T cell receptor (beta chain). The antigen is undetermined. Assay used: immunoSEQ multiplex PCR; TCRdb lists only in-frame clones, some missing. The table records more than 150,000 clones, 85% to 95% of them present only once. The sample originates from a study of T cell responses to AZD1222 COVID-19 vaccine. Points from the study as a whole: Baseline antibody screening turned up just a handful of seropositive AZD1222 recipients. Unmutated variant regions are reportedly targeted by nearly half of spike-specific TCRs. There were mostly white British donors and more females than males, and clonal diversity was possibly underestimated.

V lost 3 bases and J 2 bases, leaving 13 bases between the germline ends. The germline V gene encodes CDR1 SEHNR and CDR2 FQNEAQ (reference sequence). CDR3 length equals 15 residues. The chain recombines TRBV7-9 with TRBJ2-5; perhaps TRBD1 as D (6 bases). The sequenced sample was peripheral blood, obtained on day 0 of AZD1222 vaccination. The clonotype comes from an adult in good health. CDR3 protein: CASSLLGQLQETQYF. As DNA, the CDR3 is TGTGCCAGCAGCTTGCTCGGACAGCTACAAGAGACCCAGTACTTC.